This passage covers 22 T cell receptor beta chains from one sample sequenced in a study of radiotherapy plus CTLA-4 blockade in lung cancer. Libraries were prepared by immunoSEQ multiplex PCR; TCRdb keeps only in-frame clonotypes and omits some of them. The table shows tens of thousands of clones, with more than 85% occurring only once. Here the sequenced sample was peripheral blood, taken from a patient treated with radiotherapy plus ipilimumab. All receptors derive from a human donor with non-small cell lung cancer that progressed on radiotherapy plus ipilimumab.

This clone appeared a single time. The rearrangement joins TRBV2 to TRBJ2-7; D is perhaps TRBD1 (7 bases). Germline V CDR1 and CDR2: SNHLY, FYNNEI. The CDR3 is made up of 15 amino acids. Trimming pared 7 bases from V and 2 bases from J, leaving 18 bases between. The CDR3 spells CASTGGGQWAYEQYF. As DNA, the CDR3 is TGTGCCAGCACCGGAGGGGGACAGTGGGCCTACGAGCAGTACTTC.

The chain has TRBV13 and TRBJ1-2; D remains ambiguous. This CDR3 has 14 residues. Germline CDR1 PRHDT, CDR2 FYEKMQ (reference sequence). With 5 bases removed from V and 4 bases from J, the gap between germline ends came to 14 bases. CDR3: CASSASQGIYGYTF. CDR3 nucleotides: TGTGCCAGCAGCGCCTCACAAGGGATCTATGGCTACACCTTC.

The chain joins TRBV7-2 to TRBJ2-7; 7 bases align to TRBD2. The CDR3 loop spans 15 amino acids. CDR1 is SGHTA, CDR2 FQGNSA, per germline. V was clipped by 7 bases and J by 5 bases; unmatched bases: 14. CDR3 DNA: TGTGCCAGCACCACCGGTGGCGGGAGACTAAACGAGCAGTACTTC. This sequence encodes CASTTGGGRLNEQYF.

The chain carries TRBV10-2 and TRBJ2-5; D gene unclear. Trimming removed 11 bases at V and 5 bases at J, with 15 bases between. The CDR3 runs 12 residues. CDR1 is WSHSY, CDR2 SAAADI, per germline. CDR3 DNA sequence: TGCGCCGTCAAGGCCGAAGTGGAGACCCAGTACTTC. Protein: CAVKAEVETQYF.

This clone showed up just once. The chain uses TRBV7-6 and TRBJ2-7; the D is unclear. This CDR3 has 13 amino acids. With 3 bases removed from V and 9 bases from J, the gap between germline ends came to 15 bases. Germline V gene lookup returns CDR1 SGHVS and CDR2 FNYEAQ. Written as DNA, the CDR3 is TGTGCCAGCAGCTTGCCCTCCTATTTAGGGCAGTACTTC. This translates into CASSLPSYLGQYF.

The rearrangement links TRBV14 to TRBJ2-2, with D tentatively TRBD1 (5 bases). The CDR3 spans 14 residues. V shed 6 bases and J shed 2 bases, with 10 bases lying between them. Germline V lookup: CDR1 SGHDN, CDR2 FVKESK. CDR3 in DNA: TGTGCCAGCAGGCAGGGCGTAAACACCGGGGAGCTGTTTTTT. It codes for CASRQGVNTGELFF.

As regards this clone: At the DNA level, this CDR3 is encoded by other sequences in the same sample as well. J is TRBJ2-7 and V is TRBV7-8; D gene uncertain. The germline V and J ends were trimmed by 6 bases and 2 bases, with 11 bases remaining between them. The germline V gene encodes CDR1 SGHVS and CDR2 FQNEAQ. The CDR3 spans 13 residues. Here the CDR3 reads CASSPTVAYEQYF. In DNA, the CDR3 is TGTGCCAGCAGTCCGACTGTAGCCTACGAGCAGTACTTC.

This rearrangement joins TRBV7-2 to TRBJ2-4; 7 nucleotides line up with TRBD2. Germline V CDR1 and CDR2: SGHTA, FQGNSA. V dropped 0 bases and J dropped 0; count of bases not matched to a gene: 2. The CDR3 runs 16 residues. The CDR3 DNA reads TGTGCCAGCAGCTTAGCGGCGGGGGTAGCCAAAAACATTCAGTACTTC. Protein product: CASSLAAGVAKNIQYF.

The genes are TRBV27 and TRBJ2-7, with D possibly matching TRBD2 (6 bases). The germline V gene encodes CDR1 MNHEY and CDR2 SMNVEV (reference sequence). The length of the CDR3 is 13 residues. V lost 3 bases to trimming and J lost 1 base, with 7 bases between them. In nucleotides, the CDR3 is TGTGCCAGCAGTTTGGAGGGGTCCTACGAGCAGTACTTC. Translation gives CASSLEGSYEQYF.

The chain joins TRBV9 to TRBJ2-2, with D unresolved. V lost 0 bases to trimming and J lost 4 bases, with 13 bases between them. This CDR3 region has 16 residues. Germline V gene sequence: CDR1 SGDLS, CDR2 YYNGEE. The CDR3 nucleotides read TGTGCCAGCAGCGTAGAGGTCGGTGGAAGCACCGGGGAGCTGTTTTTT. Translating it yields CASSVEVGGSTGELFF.

This clone was seen a few times. The chain carries TRBV19 and TRBJ1-6, with D unresolved. The V gene's germline CDR1 is LNHDA and CDR2 SQIVND (reference sequence). The CDR3 has 13 residues. V lost 5 bases and J lost 14, with 16 bases in between. CDR3 nucleotide sequence: TGTGCCAGTAGTCTAGGGTCTCGGGAGGCCCTCCACTTT. Encoded protein: CASSLGSREALHF. Full variable domain (rest looked up from reference TRBV19 and TRBJ1-6): DGGITQSPKYLFRKEGQNVTLSCEQNLNHDAMYWYRQDPGQGLRLIYYSQIVNDFQKGDIAEGYSVSREKKESFPLTVTSAQKNPTAFYLCASSLGSREALHFGNGTRLTVT.

The chain recombines TRBV7-2 with TRBJ1-2, with D possibly matching TRBD1 (6 bases). The CDR3 totals 15 residues. The germline V gene has CDR1 SGHTA and CDR2 FQGNSA. V gave up 3 bases and J gave up 4 bases, with 15 bases separating them. CDR3 residues: CASSFTLPGAYGYTF. As DNA, the CDR3 is TGTGCCAGCAGCTTCACCCTCCCAGGGGCCTATGGCTACACCTTC.

The chain links TRBV9 to TRBJ2-5, with D perhaps given as TRBD1 or TRBD2 (5 bases each). V was shortened by 0 bases and J by 2 bases, with 14 bases between the two germline ends. Germline V gene lookup returns CDR1 SGDLS and CDR2 YYNGEE. This CDR3 contains 16 residues. The CDR3 DNA is TGTGCCAGCAGCGTAGTACCAACAGAGGGGCAAGAGACCCAGTACTTC. Translated, it gives CASSVVPTEGQETQYF.

The chain uses TRBV29-1 and TRBJ1-1; D possibly corresponds to TRBD1 (5 bases). The V end lost 1 base, the J end lost 10 bases, and 10 bases lay between the germline ends. The germline gives CDR1 SQVTM, CDR2 ANQGSEA. CDR3 length: 11 amino acids. The CDR3 sequence is CSVEGGDGAFF. The DNA for the CDR3 is TGCAGCGTTGAAGGGGGGGACGGAGCTTTCTTT.

This chain uses TRBV5-4 with TRBJ2-7; 7 nucleotides align to TRBD1. The CDR3 consists of 14 residues. Germline V gives CDR1 SGHNT, CDR2 YYREEE (reference sequence). The V gene end was trimmed by 4 bases and the J gene end by 3 bases; junction bases not matched to a gene: 7. CDR3 DNA sequence: TGTGCCAGCAGCCAAGGGACAGCCGACTACGAGCAGTACTTC. Translation: CASSQGTADYEQYF.

The rearrangement uses TRBV21-1 and TRBJ2-7. TRBV21-1 is noted as a pseudogene. The CDR3 covers 17 residues. Written as DNA, the CDR3 is TGTGCCAGCAGCAAATACGCCCCAAGGGATGGGGATGGGGAGCAGTACTTC. Its protein is CASSKYAPRDGDGEQYF.

The chain links TRBV4-3 to TRBJ1-1, with TRBD1 matching over 7 bases. Germline CDR1 is LGHNA and CDR2 is YSLEER. The CDR3 extends over 15 amino acids. Unmatched junction bases numbered 5, after V lost 1 base and J lost 3 bases. CDR3 in amino acids: CASSQAGTAYTEAFF. DNA of the CDR3: TGCGCCAGCAGCCAAGCCGGGACAGCCTACACTGAAGCTTTCTTT.

This clone was counted only a few times. V and J are TRBV15 and TRBJ1-2; D gene ambiguous. The V and J ends lost 4 bases and 6 bases respectively, with 18 bases between them. Germline CDR1 reads LNHNV; CDR2 reads YYDKDF (reference sequence). This CDR3 has 15 residues. The CDR3 DNA follows: TGTGCCACCAGCAAGGTGGGGTGGGGAACTAATGGCTACACCTTC. The encoded protein is CATSKVGWGTNGYTF.

The chain carries TRBV28 and TRBJ2-7, with D unresolved. The CDR3 loop spans 12 amino acids. CDR1 is MDHEN and CDR2 is SYDVKM in the germline V gene. The V end lost 6 bases, the J end lost 1 base, and 7 bases lay between the germline ends. The chain's CDR3 is CASSQVSYEQYF. The CDR3 bases are TGTGCCAGCAGCCAAGTTTCCTACGAGCAGTACTTC.

CDR3 amino acids: CASKGATGFHEQYF. DNA of the CDR3: TGTGCCAGCAAGGGGGCCACAGGGTTTCACGAGCAGTACTTC. The V gene is TRBV28, the J gene TRBJ2-7, with TRBD1 matching over 7 bases. Looked up from germline, CDR1 is MDHEN and CDR2 is SYDVKM. This CDR3 is built from 14 residues. The V gene end was trimmed by 7 bases and the J gene end by 5 bases; junction bases not matched to a gene: 11.

This clone was seen only once. This rearrangement joins TRBV2 to TRBJ1-3, with a weak D call TRBD1 (5 bases). Germline V gives CDR1 SNHLY, CDR2 FYNNEI. The CDR3 consists of 15 residues. Trimming stripped 4 bases from V and 2 bases from J, with 12 bases between. The CDR3 loop is CASSVPGGPGNTIYF. The CDR3 nucleotides read TGTGCCAGCAGTGTCCCGGGGGGTCCTGGAAACACCATATATTTT.

The CDR3 DNA is TGTGCCAGCAGTGAAATTGGCAGGAACACTGAAGCTTTCTTT. It translates to CASSEIGRNTEAFF. The chain has TRBV6-1 and TRBJ1-1; no reliable D call. CDR3 length equals 14 residues. CDR1 is MNHNS and CDR2 is SASEGT in the germline V gene. V dropped 2 bases and J dropped 1 base, with 8 bases sitting between them.